Below, 29 T cell receptor beta chains from the same sample are listed, as sequenced in a study of tumor and adjacent non-tumor tissue in lung cancer. A modified ARM-PCR protocol with three rounds of nested PCR amplified TCRbeta. TCRdb re-called the multiplex PCR reads with MiXCR, one entry per CDR3 protein. Here the sample spans 100,000 or so distinct CDR3 sequences, 60% to 80% being singletons. The template was RNA from unsorted bulk tissue. More than 3 cm separated this lung sample from the edge of the tumor. The sample comprised distant non-tumor lung tissue. The source of these receptors is a man aged 30 to 39 with non-small cell lung cancer.

The CDR3 sequence: CASSLAFGSSNEQYF. The CDR3 bases are TGTGCCAGCAGCTTAGCTTTCGGGAGTAGCAACGAGCAGTACTTC. V gene TRBV7-2 combines with J gene TRBJ2-7; tentative D call: TRBD2 (6 bases). V dropped 0 bases and J dropped 5 bases, with 14 bases sitting between them. CDR1 is SGHTA, CDR2 FQGNSA, per germline. The CDR3 runs to 15 residues.

This chain connects TRBV20-1 to TRBJ1-4, with a possible D match to TRBD1 (5 bases). In germline, CDR1 is DFQATT, CDR2 SNEGSKA (reference sequence). This CDR3 spans 14 amino acids. The CDR3 here is CTASTQELNEKLFF. Written as DNA, the CDR3 is TGCACTGCCTCGACACAGGAGTTGAATGAAAAACTGTTTTTT.

Regarding this clonotype: The conserved final phenylalanine or tryptophan is absent from the CDR3, which likely points to a read error. The CDR3 sequence: CANSGGGGRADTQYL. Written as DNA, the CDR3 is TGTGCCAACAGTGGAGGAGGCGGGAGGGCAGATACGCAGTATCTT. The genes are TRBV6-1 and TRBJ2-3, with 9 bases that match TRBD2. The CDR3 consists of 15 residues. Germline CDR1 is MNHNS and CDR2 is SASEGT.

This clonotype was found many times. The chain uses TRBV4-1 and TRBJ2-2, with TRBD2 matching 7 bases. The CDR3 has 15 residues. Trimming at V came to 5 bases and at J to 0 bases, leaving 3 bases not matched to a gene. Germline lookup yields CDR1 MGHRA and CDR2 YSYEKL. CDR3 amino acids: CASSSRGANTGELFF. The CDR3 DNA reads TGCGCCAGCAGCAGCCGGGGGGCGAACACCGGGGAGCTGTTTTTT.

On this clonotype itself: Since no conserved phenylalanine or tryptophan closes the CDR3, a read error is the likely cause. The J gene is TRBJ2-7, the V gene TRBV12-3 or TRBV12-4, with a possible D match to TRBD1 (5 bases). The CDR3 extends over 14 amino acids. CDR3 loop: CASSLGLPPYEQYS. DNA of the CDR3: TGTGCTAGCAGTTTGGGGCTGCCTCCCTACGAGCAGTACTCC.

The chain uses TRBV4-1 and TRBJ2-2; the match to TRBD2 covers 8 bases. The germline V gene has CDR1 MGHRA and CDR2 YSYEKL. The CDR3 length is 16 residues. Here the CDR3 DNA reads TGCACTAGCAGCTCACTAGCGGTAACGAACACCGGGGAGCTGTTTTTT. It encodes CTSSSLAVTNTGELFF.

Comment on this clonotype: Just one base apart from a much larger clone, this may be a read error. The gene calls are TRBV6-1 and TRBJ2-2; the match to TRBD1 covers 10 bases. This CDR3 has 16 amino acids. Germline V gene data show CDR1 as MNHNS and CDR2 as SASEGT. CDR3 DNA: TGTGCCAGCAGTCCCCGGACAGGGGGAAACACCGGGGAGCTGCTTTTT. Translation gives CASSPRTGGNTGELLF.

The sample holds a few counts of this clonotype. The rearrangement links TRBV5-4 to TRBJ2-3, with a weak D call TRBD2 (6 bases). The V end lost 5 bases, the J end lost 0 bases, and 19 bases lay between the germline ends. CDR1 SGHNT and CDR2 YYREEE come from the germline V gene (reference sequence). The CDR3 contains 17 residues. CDR3 DNA: TGTGCCAGCAGGCCCCGAGGAGGCGGGGTTAGCACAGATACGCAGTATTTT. This gives the protein CASRPRGGGVSTDTQYF.

Details on this clonotype: A much larger clone is a single base away; this may be a read error. This chain connects TRBV6-2 or TRBV6-3 to TRBJ1-5; the D gene is possibly TRBD1 (5 bases). The CDR3 is 14 amino acids. Germline-derived CDR1 and CDR2 are MNHEY and SVGEGT. CDR3: CTSTRDGSNQPQHF. For the CDR3, the DNA is TGTACCAGCACCCGGGACGGTAGCAATCAGCCCCAGCATTTT.

On this clonotype: At one boundary the junction diverges from the germline segment, which might be a read error. This sequence joins TRBV11-2 and TRBJ2-3; 10 bases agree with TRBD2. CDR1 is SGHAT and CDR2 is FQNNGV in the germline V gene. The CDR3 has 17 residues. The CDR3 DNA sequence: TGTGTCAGCAGCTTAGAGGCCGCTAGCGGGGGCACAGATACGCAGTATTTC. This codes for CVSSLEAASGGTDTQYF.

Notes on this clonotype: A single base separates this from a much larger clone, so it may be a read error. The chain joins TRBV5-6 to TRBJ1-4; D not resolved. This CDR3 has 15 amino acids. Germline CDR1 reads SGHDT; CDR2 reads YYEEEE. CDR3 sequence reads: CAGSIRLLANEKLFF. The CDR3 coding sequence is TGTGCCGGCAGCATCAGACTTCTGGCTAATGAAAAACTGTTTTTT.

In the case of this clonotype: Here the CDR3 omits its conserved ending phenylalanine or tryptophan, so a read error is the likely source. V is TRBV20-1 and J is TRBJ2-5, with D perhaps assigned TRBD1 or TRBD2 (5 bases each). The germline gives CDR1 DFQATT, CDR2 SNEGSKA (reference sequence). The CDR3 length is 14 residues. The CDR3, as DNA: TGCACTGCTAGAGAGGGGCGGACACGGGAGACCCAGTACCTC. Encoded protein: CTAREGRTRETQYL.

With regard to this clonotype: One junction end does not reproduce the germline sequence, and a read error may be involved. This chain uses TRBV11-3 with TRBJ2-3; a possible D gene is TRBD2 (6 bases). The germline V gene has CDR1 SGHNT and CDR2 YENEEA. The CDR3 runs 15 residues. The CDR3 spells CASSSRPAGWDRQYF. Written as DNA, the CDR3 is TGTGCCAGTAGCTCACGTCCAGCGGGTTGGGATAGGCAGTATTTT.

A note on this clonotype: At one end the junction does not follow the germline gene, possibly because of a read error. CDR3 in DNA: TGTGCTAGCAGTGAAGGAGGCGGGAGCGGAGCAAATACGCAGTATTTT. Protein: CASSEGGGSGANTQYF. This chain uses TRBV6-1 with TRBJ2-3, with 7 nucleotides matching TRBD2. This CDR3 has 16 amino acids. Germline lookup yields CDR1 MNHNS and CDR2 SASEGT.

The chain joins TRBV5-4 to TRBJ2-5; D is unresolved. V gave up 7 bases and J gave up 5 bases, with 18 bases separating them. The CDR3 is 14 residues long. Germline CDR1 and CDR2: SGHNT and YYREEE (reference sequence). This CDR3 reads CASGLSSRRETQYF. The CDR3 DNA is TGTGCCAGCGGCCTGTCTAGTAGGCGGGAGACCCAGTACTTC.

Concerning this clonotype: At one of its ends the junction is not consistent with the germline gene, which may arise from a read error. This rearrangement joins TRBV12-3 or TRBV12-4 to TRBJ2-5, with no clear D. The CDR3 sequence is 15 residues long. The chain's CDR3 is CDSSLSLRWGETQYF. The CDR3 DNA reads TGTGACAGCAGTTTGTCTTTGAGGTGGGGTGAGACCCAGTACTTC.

The chain joins TRBV12-3 or TRBV12-4 to TRBJ1-3; D might be TRBD1 (6 bases). V lost 4 bases, J lost 9 bases, and 22 bases lay in between. The CDR3 runs to 16 residues. CDR3 in amino acids: CASSSGQWKAGSTIYF. The DNA of the CDR3 is TGTGCCAGCAGTTCAGGACAGTGGAAGGCTGGGAGCACCATATATTTT.

The sample holds many counts of this clonotype. The V call is TRBV6-2 or TRBV6-3, the J call TRBJ1-6; TRBD1 aligns across 10 bases. V was pared by 7 bases and J by 10 bases, with 10 bases of the junction left unmatched. Germline V gene sequence: CDR1 MNHEY, CDR2 SVGEGT. This CDR3 spans 15 amino acids. CDR3 loop: CASIHPGQGRSPLHF. DNA for the CDR3: TGTGCCAGCATTCACCCGGGACAGGGGAGGTCACCCCTCCACTTT.

About this clonotype itself: The CDR3 ends on some other residue instead of the conserved phenylalanine or tryptophan, so this is likely a read error. This chain connects TRBV11-2 to TRBJ2-5; D unresolved. Germline lookup yields CDR1 SGHAT and CDR2 FQNNGV. This CDR3 has 13 amino acids. Trimming shortened V by 5 bases and J by 4 bases, and 11 bases separated the two germline ends. CDR3 amino acids: CASSTQAPETQYI. In DNA form, the CDR3 reads TGTGCCAGCAGCACGCAGGCTCCAGAGACCCAGTACATC.

About this clonotype: One end of the junction is discordant with germline, which a read error may explain. This chain joins TRBV6-5 and TRBJ1-1; D remains ambiguous. The CDR3 length is 17 residues. The germline gives CDR1 MNHEY, CDR2 SVGAGI. CDR3 coding DNA: TGTGCCAGCAGCTCACTTTTTGGTCTATACATGAACACTGACGCTTTCTTT. Translating it yields CASSSLFGLYMNTDAFF.

In the case of this clonotype: The DNA is omitted, as the CDR3 cannot be located on it reliably, and the CDR3 follows TCRdb's listing. The V and J genes are TRBV11-2 and TRBJ1-1. The CDR3 is 12 residues long, ends included. Germline CDR1 and CDR2: SGHAT and FQNNGV. The CDR3 loop reads CANSFYDCEAFF.

Turning to this clonotype: Given a much more abundant clone one base away, this may be a read error. The chain has TRBV29-1 and TRBJ1-1; a possible D gene is TRBD1 (6 bases). CDR3 length: 12 amino acids. Germline CDR1 and CDR2: SQVTM and ANQGSEA. The V and J ends lost 3 bases and 10 bases respectively, with 15 bases between them. The DNA of the CDR3 is TGCAGCGTTGACATGGGGGCGGAAAGAGCTTTCTTT. This translates into CSVDMGAERAFF.

The table lists this clonotype with a few counts. A much more abundant neighbour one base away suggests this may be a read error. The genes are TRBV29-1 and TRBJ2-7, with D possibly called TRBD1 or TRBD2 (6 bases each). The germline CDR1 and CDR2 sequences are SQVTM and ANQGSEA. V was trimmed by 0 bases and J by 6 bases, leaving 18 bases between them. This CDR3 has 15 residues. The CDR3 loop reads CSVEDRGTTNGEQYF. CDR3 bases: TGCAGCGTTGAAGATCGGGGGACAACCAACGGCGAGCAGTACTTC.

As regards this clonotype: This may come from a read error, since a much larger clone is one base off. The chain employs TRBV6-5 and TRBJ1-1; D ambiguous. The length of the CDR3 is 13 residues. Deletions cut 11 bases from V and 1 base from J, with 14 bases between. Germline assignment: CDR1 MNHEY and CDR2 SVGAGI. CDR3 sequence (DNA): TGTGCCGGCATCTCCGACGAGAACACTGAAGCTTTCTTT. This codes for CAGISDENTEAFF.

With regard to this clonotype: This may stem from a read error, because a much larger clone lies one nucleotide away. The gene calls are TRBV20-1 and TRBJ2-5; no definite D call. The CDR3 runs 13 residues. The V gene's germline CDR1 is DFQATT and CDR2 SNEGSKA (reference sequence). Trimming cost V 5 bases and J 5 bases, with 15 bases left between them. The CDR3 nucleotides read TGCAGTGCTTCGACCCTCAGTGAGGAGACCCAGTACTTC. The encoded protein is CSASTLSEETQYF.

This chain joins TRBV11-3 and TRBJ2-3; 7 bases map to TRBD2. The germline gives CDR1 SGHNT, CDR2 YENEEA. This CDR3 is built from 19 residues. After removal of 9 bases from V and 0 bases from J, the junction contained 21 bases not matched to a gene. CDR3 sequence reads: CASSIGVAGAIPSTDTQYF. CDR3 nucleotide sequence: TGTGCCAGTAGCATAGGAGTTGCGGGAGCGATACCCAGCACAGATACGCAGTATTTT.

On this clonotype: The junction and the germline gene differ at one end; a read error may be behind it. The J gene is TRBJ1-6, the V gene TRBV11-3; no clear D gene. The germline V gene has CDR1 SGHNT and CDR2 YENEEA. The CDR3 runs to 13 residues. CDR3 residues: CVSGLVPGPPLHF. CDR3 DNA sequence: TGTGTCAGCGGCTTAGTTCCCGGGCCACCCCTCCACTTT.

This clonotype was detected only once. A read error is possible here, since a much larger clone lies one base away. The V gene is TRBV6-5, the J gene TRBJ2-7, with D maybe TRBD1 (5 bases). Trimming removed 10 bases from V and 3 bases from J, with 10 bases in between. Germline CDR1 MNHEY, CDR2 SVGAGI. This CDR3 has 11 residues. The CDR3 DNA follows: TGTGCCAACGAGCAGGGCTACGAGCAGTACTTC. Translating it yields CANEQGYEQYF.

Turning to this clonotype: Since a much larger clone is just one base distant, this may be a read error. V usage is TRBV6-5 and J usage is TRBJ1-2; 8 bases agree with TRBD1. The CDR3 loop spans 14 amino acids. Germline V gene lookup returns CDR1 MNHEY and CDR2 SVGAGI. The CDR3, as DNA: TGTGCCAACAGTTACGGACAGGGCCAAGTAGGCTACACCTTC. This gives the protein CANSYGQGQVGYTF.